This TCR beta chain originates from a study of blood T cells in healthy people across ages. Using a J-beta primer mix together with a sample-barcoded 5' primer, a second PCR was run for roughly 6 to 12 cycles. TCRdb passed the 5' RACE reads through MiXCR, listing each CDR3 protein once. The table includes more than 700,000 distinct CDR3 sequences, around half detected once. Each sample had at least 6 million PBMCs isolated. CDR1 and CDR2 (germline): ENHRY, SYGVKD. The CDR3 has 13 residues. Trimming took 8 bases from V and 2 from J, leaving 12 bases between them. The source of this sequence is a man aged 80 or over in good health. V usage is TRBV10-3 and J usage is TRBJ1-1; D is possibly TRBD1 (5 bases). Input material: blood. The CDR3 loop reads CAIAPTANTEAFF. CDR3 sequence (DNA): TGTGCCATCGCCCCGACAGCTAACACTGAAGCTTTCTTT.